This is a list of T cell receptor beta chains from one sample in a study of blood T cell repertoires in COVID-19. Method: immunoSEQ multiplex PCR; TCRdb's copy keeps in-frame clones and lacks some. The table shows around 100,000 clones, with just over 85% occurring only once. Sequences were obtained from peripheral blood. These TCRs come from a human donor in a cohort sampled during active COVID-19. Each CDR3 is given with its conserved first and last residue. A D gene is named only where the DNA matches it firmly. Clone size appears in some rows only: once, few, many, or a class for an expanded clone.

CDR3 DNA: TGTGCCATCAGCCCCGGACAGGGCGAGCAGTACTTC
CDR3 protein: CAISPGQGEQYF
D gene: TRBD1
J gene: TRBJ2-7
V gene: TRBV10-3
clone size: NA

CDR3 DNA: TGTGCCAGCAGCCAGGGCTCGAGGACAGAAGGCTACACCTTC
CDR3 protein: CASSQGSRTEGYTF
D gene: NA
J gene: TRBJ1-2
V gene: TRBV4-2
clone size: NA

CDR3 DNA: TGTGCCAGCAGTCGAACCTCCAGAAGCAGCCCGGACTACTATGGCTACACCTTC
CDR3 protein: CASSRTSRSSPDYYGYTF
D gene: NA
J gene: TRBJ1-2
V gene: TRBV6-6
clone size: NA

CDR3 DNA: TGTGCCAGCAGCTTAGTGTCCGGGACTAGCGGATACGAGCAGTACTTC
CDR3 protein: CASSLVSGTSGYEQYF
D gene: TRBD2
J gene: TRBJ2-7
V gene: TRBV7-8
clone size: once

CDR3 DNA: TGTGCCAGCAGTTGGGGACTTAGGGAGACCCAGTACTTC
CDR3 protein: CASSWGLRETQYF
D gene: NA
J gene: TRBJ2-5
V gene: TRBV6-2/TRBV6-3
clone size: once

CDR3 DNA: TGTGCCAGCAGCCTGCAGGCGTGGGAGACCCAGTACTTC
CDR3 protein: CASSLQAWETQYF
D gene: NA
J gene: TRBJ2-5
V gene: TRBV12-3/TRBV12-4
clone size: NA

CDR3 DNA: TGTGCCAGCAGCGTAGCGGCGGCGGCCTACAATGAGCAGTTCTTC
CDR3 protein: CASSVAAAAYNEQFF
D gene: NA
J gene: TRBJ2-1
V gene: TRBV9
clone size: NA

CDR3 DNA: TGTGCCAGCAGTGTATTCCGAGCCTACGAGCAGTACTTC
CDR3 protein: CASSVFRAYEQYF
D gene: NA
J gene: TRBJ2-7
V gene: TRBV2
clone size: NA

CDR3 DNA: TGTGCCAGCAGTTTGGCTAGCAGATACAATGAGCAGTTCTTC
CDR3 protein: CASSLASRYNEQFF
D gene: NA
J gene: TRBJ2-1
V gene: TRBV27
clone size: once

CDR3 DNA: TGCGCCAGCAGCCCCGGACAGGGAAGGATCACCGGGGAGCTGTTTTTT
CDR3 protein: CASSPGQGRITGELFF
D gene: TRBD1
J gene: TRBJ2-2
V gene: TRBV5-1
clone size: NA

CDR3 DNA: TGTGCCAGCAGCTTAGTCCCGGGGAGGGATTCACCCCTCCACTTT
CDR3 protein: CASSLVPGRDSPLHF
D gene: NA
J gene: TRBJ1-6
V gene: TRBV7-2
clone size: once

CDR3 DNA: TGTGCCAGGCCCTCTTTGGCGGGGGGCAGGACCGGGGAGCTGTTTTTT
CDR3 protein: CARPSLAGGRTGELFF
D gene: NA
J gene: TRBJ2-2
V gene: TRBV21-1
clone size: NA

CDR3 DNA: TGTGCCAGCAGCCGGGGGGCTAACTATGGCTACACCTTC
CDR3 protein: CASSRGANYGYTF
D gene: NA
J gene: TRBJ1-2
V gene: TRBV6-5
clone size: few

CDR3 DNA: TGTGCCAGCAGTTTAGCCGGGACAGGGTTCGGGGAGCTGTTTTTT
CDR3 protein: CASSLAGTGFGELFF
D gene: TRBD1
J gene: TRBJ2-2
V gene: TRBV6-5
clone size: NA

CDR3 DNA: TGCGCCAGCAGTGATTATTCCACCACCCCTCAGGATACGCAGTATTTT
CDR3 protein: CASSDYSTTPQDTQYF
D gene: NA
J gene: TRBJ2-3
V gene: TRBV10-1
clone size: NA

CDR3 DNA: TGTGCCAGCAGTCCTAGATATGAGCAGTTCTTC
CDR3 protein: CASSPRYEQFF
D gene: NA
J gene: TRBJ2-1
V gene: TRBV12-3/TRBV12-4
clone size: NA

CDR3 DNA: TGTGCCAGCAGGGAGCGGGTAACAGATACGCAGTATTTT
CDR3 protein: CASRERVTDTQYF
D gene: NA
J gene: TRBJ2-3
V gene: TRBV7-9
clone size: NA

CDR3 DNA: TGTGCCAGCAGTTTCCGGGCAGATACGCAGTATTTT
CDR3 protein: CASSFRADTQYF
D gene: NA
J gene: TRBJ2-3
V gene: TRBV12-3/TRBV12-4
clone size: NA

CDR3 DNA: TGTGCCAGCAGTGGGATCCCCCAGGGTGTGTCCTACGAGCAGTACTTC
CDR3 protein: CASSGIPQGVSYEQYF
D gene: NA
J gene: TRBJ2-7
V gene: TRBV6-1
clone size: once

CDR3 DNA: TGTGCCAGCAGTTCCCGGACAGGGAATAATGAGCAGTTCTTC
CDR3 protein: CASSSRTGNNEQFF
D gene: TRBD1
J gene: TRBJ2-1
V gene: TRBV27
clone size: once

CDR3 DNA: TGTGCCATCAGTGAGTTCCAGGCGTACGAGCAGTACTTC
CDR3 protein: CAISEFQAYEQYF
D gene: NA
J gene: TRBJ2-7
V gene: TRBV10-3
clone size: NA

CDR3 DNA: TGTGCCAGCAGTTTATTTCCCGTCGGCGGCCTAGGGGAGCTGTTTTTT
CDR3 protein: CASSLFPVGGLGELFF
D gene: NA
J gene: TRBJ2-2
V gene: TRBV27
clone size: NA

CDR3 DNA: TGTGCCTGGAGTGTAAGCAGGGGGCGTGGAATGAACACTGAAGCTTTCTTT
CDR3 protein: CAWSVSRGRGMNTEAFF
D gene: TRBD1
J gene: TRBJ1-1
V gene: TRBV30
clone size: NA

CDR3 DNA: TGTGCCACCAGTGAGGGGGGTTATGGCTACACCTTC
CDR3 protein: CATSEGGYGYTF
D gene: NA
J gene: TRBJ1-2
V gene: TRBV24-1
clone size: NA

CDR3 DNA: TGCGCCAGCAGCCCGGTTGACAATGAGCAGTTCTTC
CDR3 protein: CASSPVDNEQFF
D gene: NA
J gene: TRBJ2-1
V gene: TRBV5-1
clone size: NA

CDR3 DNA: TGTGCCAGCCCAGGGGTTACAACTAATGAAAAACTGTTTTTT
CDR3 protein: CASPGVTTNEKLFF
D gene: NA
J gene: TRBJ1-4
V gene: TRBV19
clone size: NA

CDR3 DNA: TGTGCCAGTAGTATGCAAGGGGGCGTAAGCTCCTACGAGCAGTACTTC
CDR3 protein: CASSMQGGVSSYEQYF
D gene: TRBD1
J gene: TRBJ2-7
V gene: TRBV19
clone size: NA

CDR3 DNA: TGCGCCAGCAGCGACAGGTATGAGCAGTTCTTC
CDR3 protein: CASSDRYEQFF
D gene: NA
J gene: TRBJ2-1
V gene: TRBV5-1
clone size: NA

CDR3 DNA: TGCGCCAGCAGCGTATACAGGGGCACTGAAGCTTTCTTT
CDR3 protein: CASSVYRGTEAFF
D gene: TRBD1
J gene: TRBJ1-1
V gene: TRBV5-1
clone size: NA

CDR3 DNA: TGTGCCAGCAGCCCGGGACTAGCGGGAGGTACGAACACCGGGGAGCTGTTTTTT
CDR3 protein: CASSPGLAGGTNTGELFF
D gene: TRBD2
J gene: TRBJ2-2
V gene: TRBV7-8
clone size: NA

CDR3 DNA: TGTGCCAGCAGCTTAGGTCGGAACACTGAAGCTTTCTTT
CDR3 protein: CASSLGRNTEAFF
D gene: NA
J gene: TRBJ1-1
V gene: TRBV7-8
clone size: NA

CDR3 DNA: TGCGCCAGCAGCTTGGAAGCGGGAGAAACCAATGAGCAGTTCTTC
CDR3 protein: CASSLEAGETNEQFF
D gene: TRBD2
J gene: TRBJ2-1
V gene: TRBV5-1
clone size: NA

CDR3 DNA: TGTGCCAGCAGCTTAGACAGCTCATCACCCCTCCACTTT
CDR3 protein: CASSLDSSSPLHF
D gene: NA
J gene: TRBJ1-6
V gene: TRBV5-6
clone size: NA

CDR3 DNA: TGTGCCAGCAGCTTAGGAATGGTGGGAGTCTACGAGCAGTACTTC
CDR3 protein: CASSLGMVGVYEQYF
D gene: NA
J gene: TRBJ2-7
V gene: TRBV7-2
clone size: NA

CDR3 DNA: TGTGCCAGCAGCCTCGCCGGGACAGCTAACTATGGCTACACCTTC
CDR3 protein: CASSLAGTANYGYTF
D gene: TRBD1
J gene: TRBJ1-2
V gene: TRBV7-9
clone size: NA

CDR3 DNA: TGCGCCAGCAGCCAAAGCCCTAGCGGGGGGGCCAATGAGCAGTTCTTC
CDR3 protein: CASSQSPSGGANEQFF
D gene: TRBD2
J gene: TRBJ2-1
V gene: TRBV4-1
clone size: NA

CDR3 DNA: TGTGCCAGTAGTCCCCGTGGAGCCACCTACGAGCAGTACTTC
CDR3 protein: CASSPRGATYEQYF
D gene: NA
J gene: TRBJ2-7
V gene: TRBV19
clone size: NA

CDR3 DNA: TGTGCTAGTGGTTTAGGGACCGGACAGGGCCCTTATGGCTACACCTTC
CDR3 protein: CASGLGTGQGPYGYTF
D gene: TRBD1
J gene: TRBJ1-2
V gene: TRBV12-5
clone size: NA

CDR3 DNA: TGTGCCAGCAGCCTGGCAGGGGTACGGGTCGAGCAGTACTTC
CDR3 protein: CASSLAGVRVEQYF
D gene: NA
J gene: TRBJ2-7
V gene: TRBV7-9
clone size: NA

CDR3 DNA: TGTGCCAGCAGCTTACAGGCAACTAATGAAAAACTGTTTTTT
CDR3 protein: CASSLQATNEKLFF
D gene: NA
J gene: TRBJ1-4
V gene: TRBV11-2
clone size: NA

CDR3 DNA: TGTGCCAGCAGGCGGGCAGGGGGCGGGGACACTGAAGCTTTCTTT
CDR3 protein: CASRRAGGGDTEAFF
D gene: TRBD1
J gene: TRBJ1-1
V gene: TRBV6-5
clone size: once

CDR3 DNA: TGCGCCAGCCAACCGCGGGTAGGAATTGATGAGCAGTTCTTC
CDR3 protein: CASQPRVGIDEQFF
D gene: NA
J gene: TRBJ2-1
V gene: TRBV5-1
clone size: few

CDR3 DNA: TGCGCCAGCAGCCCGGGCGGGGTCATGAACACTGAAGCTTTCTTT
CDR3 protein: CASSPGGVMNTEAFF
D gene: NA
J gene: TRBJ1-1
V gene: TRBV4-1
clone size: NA

CDR3 DNA: TGCGCCAGCAGCTTGGCCTCCAGCTCTGGAAACACCATATATTTT
CDR3 protein: CASSLASSSGNTIYF
D gene: NA
J gene: TRBJ1-3
V gene: TRBV5-1
clone size: NA

CDR3 DNA: TGTGCCAGCAGCGGGGGGGGGATTAGGAACATGAACACTGAAGCTTTCTTT
CDR3 protein: CASSGGGIRNMNTEAFF
D gene: NA
J gene: TRBJ1-1
V gene: TRBV2
clone size: once

CDR3 DNA: TGTGCCAGCAGCGGCAGGGCTCGGGGCAATCAGCCCCAGCATTTT
CDR3 protein: CASSGRARGNQPQHF
D gene: NA
J gene: TRBJ1-5
V gene: TRBV7-8
clone size: NA

CDR3 DNA: TGCGCCAGCAGCCCCGCTTTACAGGGGTTCCACAATGAGCAGTTCTTC
CDR3 protein: CASSPALQGFHNEQFF
D gene: TRBD1
J gene: TRBJ2-1
V gene: TRBV5-1
clone size: few

CDR3 DNA: TGTGCCAGCAGCTTGGAGGGTCAGGGGTTTGGGGAGCAGTACTTC
CDR3 protein: CASSLEGQGFGEQYF
D gene: NA
J gene: TRBJ2-7
V gene: TRBV5-4
clone size: NA